This entry describes one T cell receptor (beta chain). Antigen specificity is unknown. One junction end disagrees with the germline gene, perhaps due to a read error. The record originates from a study of response to subunit inactivated influenza vaccine. Study-wide results and caveats: Authors suggested each seasonal influenza vaccination recruits few new T cells.

TCRdb passed the RT-PCR reads through MiXCR, listing each CDR3 protein once. The sample has approximately 520,000 distinct CDR3 sequences; about 25% are singletons. This CDR3 spans 14 amino acids. The sequence derives from a man aged 50-59 years who received an inactivated influenza vaccine. The sample in question was CD4+ T cells sorted from PBMCs, obtained 5 days after vaccination. The chain couples TRBV12-3 or TRBV12-4 to TRBJ2-5; 11 nucleotides line up with TRBD2. As DNA, the CDR3 is TGTGCCAGCAGATTAGCGGGGGGGGCAGAGACCCAGTACTTC. As protein: CASRLAGGAETQYF.